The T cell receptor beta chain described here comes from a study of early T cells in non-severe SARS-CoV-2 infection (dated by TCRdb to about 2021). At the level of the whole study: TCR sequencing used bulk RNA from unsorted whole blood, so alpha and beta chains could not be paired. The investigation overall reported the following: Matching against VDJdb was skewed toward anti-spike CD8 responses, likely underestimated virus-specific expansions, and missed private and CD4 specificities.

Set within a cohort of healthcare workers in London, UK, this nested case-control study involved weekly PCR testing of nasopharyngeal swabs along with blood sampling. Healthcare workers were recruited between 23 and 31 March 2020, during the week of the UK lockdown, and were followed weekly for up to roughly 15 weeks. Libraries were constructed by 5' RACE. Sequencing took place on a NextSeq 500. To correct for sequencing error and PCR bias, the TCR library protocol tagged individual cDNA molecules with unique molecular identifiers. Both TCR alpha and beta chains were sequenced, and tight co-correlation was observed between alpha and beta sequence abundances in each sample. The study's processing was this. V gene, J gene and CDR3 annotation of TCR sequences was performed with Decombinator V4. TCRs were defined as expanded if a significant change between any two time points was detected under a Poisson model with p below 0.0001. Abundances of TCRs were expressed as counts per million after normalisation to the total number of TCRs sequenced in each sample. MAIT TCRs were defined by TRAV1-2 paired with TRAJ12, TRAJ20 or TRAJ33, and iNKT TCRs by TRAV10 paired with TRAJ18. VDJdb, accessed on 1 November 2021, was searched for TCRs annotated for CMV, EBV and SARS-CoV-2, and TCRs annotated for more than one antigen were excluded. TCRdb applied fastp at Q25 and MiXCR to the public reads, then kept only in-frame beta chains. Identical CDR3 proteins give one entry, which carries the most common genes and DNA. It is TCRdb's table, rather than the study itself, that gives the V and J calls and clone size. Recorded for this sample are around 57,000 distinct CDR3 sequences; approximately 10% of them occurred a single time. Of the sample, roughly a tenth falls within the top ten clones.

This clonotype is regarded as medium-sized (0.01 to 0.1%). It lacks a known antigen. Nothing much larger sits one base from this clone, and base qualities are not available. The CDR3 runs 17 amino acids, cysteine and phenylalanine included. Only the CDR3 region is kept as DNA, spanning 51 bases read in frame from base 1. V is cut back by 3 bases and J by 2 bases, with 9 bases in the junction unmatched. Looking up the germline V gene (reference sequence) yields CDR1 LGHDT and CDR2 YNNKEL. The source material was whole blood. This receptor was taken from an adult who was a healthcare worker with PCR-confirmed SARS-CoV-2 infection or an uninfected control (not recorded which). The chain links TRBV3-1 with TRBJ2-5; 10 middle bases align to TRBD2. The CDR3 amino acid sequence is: CASSHQSGTSAQETQYF. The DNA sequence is TGTGCCAGCAGCCATCAATCCGGGACTAGCGCGCAAGAGACCCAGTACTTC.